This TCR beta chain came from a study of beta chain features in type 1 diabetes. Points from the study as a whole: TCRB CDR3 length was moderately but significantly reduced in all four CD4+ subsets of Type 1 diabetes patients.

The study reverse transcribed the entire isolated RNA, so it sequenced expressed TCRB transcripts. Several million reads on average were seen across naive, central memory and regulatory T cell samples. Assay: immunoSEQ multiplex PCR; the TCRdb copy retains only in-frame clones and omits some. The table includes around 650,000 clones, roughly 12% detected once. This clone was counted a few times. What it binds is unknown. The CDR3 sequence is 15 residues long. Germline CDR1 is LNHDA and CDR2 is SQIVND (reference sequence). The V segment lost 3 bases and the J segment 8 bases; nucleotides outside the gene matches: 4.

The rearrangement links TRBV19 to TRBJ2-1; 13 bases fit TRBD2. What was sequenced was naive CD4+ T cells from blood. The clonotype was recovered from a man aged 25-45 years with type 1 diabetes. Here the CDR3 DNA reads TGTGCCAGTAGTATCGGGACTAGCGGGGTCGATGAGCAGTTCTTC. It is translated as CASSIGTSGVDEQFF.